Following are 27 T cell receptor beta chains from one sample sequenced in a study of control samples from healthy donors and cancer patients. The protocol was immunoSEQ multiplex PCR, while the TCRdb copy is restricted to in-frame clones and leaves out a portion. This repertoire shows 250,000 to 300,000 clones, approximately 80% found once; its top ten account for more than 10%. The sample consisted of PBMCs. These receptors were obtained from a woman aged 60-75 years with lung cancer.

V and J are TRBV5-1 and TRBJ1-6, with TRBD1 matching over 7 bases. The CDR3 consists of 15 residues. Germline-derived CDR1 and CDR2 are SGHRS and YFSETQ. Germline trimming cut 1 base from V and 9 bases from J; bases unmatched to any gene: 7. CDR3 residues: CASSLTGTEGSPLHF. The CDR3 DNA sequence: TGCGCCAGCAGCTTGACCGGGACAGAAGGTTCACCCCTCCACTTT.

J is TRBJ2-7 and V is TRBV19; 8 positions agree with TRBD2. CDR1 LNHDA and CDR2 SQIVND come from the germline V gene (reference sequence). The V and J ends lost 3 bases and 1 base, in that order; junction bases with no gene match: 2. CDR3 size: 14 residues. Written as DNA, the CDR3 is TGTGCCAGTAGTATTCAGCGGGAGTCCTACGAGCAGTACTTC. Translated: CASSIQRESYEQYF. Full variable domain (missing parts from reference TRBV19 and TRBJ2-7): DGGITQSPKYLFRKEGQNVTLSCEQNLNHDAMYWYRQDPGQGLRLIYYSQIVNDFQKGDIAEGYSVSREKKESFPLTVTSAQKNPTAFYLCASSIQRESYEQYFGPGTRLTVT.

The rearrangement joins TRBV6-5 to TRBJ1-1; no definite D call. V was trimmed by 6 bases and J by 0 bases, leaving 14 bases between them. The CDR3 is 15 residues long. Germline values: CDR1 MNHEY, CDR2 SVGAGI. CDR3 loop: CASSQQATMNTEAFF. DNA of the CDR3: TGTGCCAGCAGCCAGCAGGCGACCATGAACACTGAAGCTTTCTTT.

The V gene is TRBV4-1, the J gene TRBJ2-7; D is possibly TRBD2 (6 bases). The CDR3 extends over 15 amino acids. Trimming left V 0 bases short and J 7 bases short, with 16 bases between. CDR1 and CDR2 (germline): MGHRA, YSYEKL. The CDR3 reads CASSQEFAAAGEQYF. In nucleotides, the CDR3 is TGCGCCAGCAGCCAAGAATTTGCGGCAGCGGGTGAGCAGTACTTC.

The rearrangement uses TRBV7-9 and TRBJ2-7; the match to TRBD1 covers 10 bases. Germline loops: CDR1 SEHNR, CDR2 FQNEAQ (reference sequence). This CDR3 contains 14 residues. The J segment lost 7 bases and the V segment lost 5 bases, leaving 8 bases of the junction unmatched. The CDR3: CASSRQGAGREQYF. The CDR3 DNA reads TGTGCCAGCAGCCGACAGGGGGCTGGTAGGGAGCAGTACTTC.

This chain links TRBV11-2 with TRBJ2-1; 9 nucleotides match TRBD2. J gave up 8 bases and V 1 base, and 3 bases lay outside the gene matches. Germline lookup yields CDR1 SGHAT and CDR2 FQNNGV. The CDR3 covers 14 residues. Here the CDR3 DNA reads TGTGCCAGCAGCTTAGGGCTAGCGGGATATGAGCAGTTCTTC. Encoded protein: CASSLGLAGYEQFF.

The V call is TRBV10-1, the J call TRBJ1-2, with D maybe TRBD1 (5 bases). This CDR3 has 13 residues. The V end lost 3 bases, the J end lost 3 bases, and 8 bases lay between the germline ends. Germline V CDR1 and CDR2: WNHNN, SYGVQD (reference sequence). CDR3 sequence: CASSEGVDYGYTF. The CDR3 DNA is TGCGCCAGCAGTGAAGGGGTAGACTATGGCTACACCTTC.

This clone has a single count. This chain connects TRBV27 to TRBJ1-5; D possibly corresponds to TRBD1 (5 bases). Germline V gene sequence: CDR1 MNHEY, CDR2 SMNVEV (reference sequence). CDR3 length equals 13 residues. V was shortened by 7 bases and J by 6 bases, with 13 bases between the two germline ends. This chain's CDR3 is CASNGGGGQPQHF. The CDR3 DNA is TGTGCCAGCAACGGCGGCGGGGGTCAGCCCCAGCATTTT.

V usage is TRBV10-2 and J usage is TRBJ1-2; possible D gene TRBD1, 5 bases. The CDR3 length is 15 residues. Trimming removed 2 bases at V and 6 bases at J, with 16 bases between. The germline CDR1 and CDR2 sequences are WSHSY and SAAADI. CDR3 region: CASSELRGPRHGYTF. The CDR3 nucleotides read TGCGCCAGCAGTGAGCTTCGGGGCCCGCGACATGGCTACACCTTC.

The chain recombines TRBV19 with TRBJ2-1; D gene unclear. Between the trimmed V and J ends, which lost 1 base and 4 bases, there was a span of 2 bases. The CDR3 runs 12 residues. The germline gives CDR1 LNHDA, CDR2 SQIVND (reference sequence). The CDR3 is CASSIGYNEQFF. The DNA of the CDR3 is TGTGCCAGTAGTATAGGATACAATGAGCAGTTCTTC. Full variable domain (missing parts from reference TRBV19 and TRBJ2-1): DGGITQSPKYLFRKEGQNVTLSCEQNLNHDAMYWYRQDPGQGLRLIYYSQIVNDFQKGDIAEGYSVSREKKESFPLTVTSAQKNPTAFYLCASSIGYNEQFFGPGTRLTVL.

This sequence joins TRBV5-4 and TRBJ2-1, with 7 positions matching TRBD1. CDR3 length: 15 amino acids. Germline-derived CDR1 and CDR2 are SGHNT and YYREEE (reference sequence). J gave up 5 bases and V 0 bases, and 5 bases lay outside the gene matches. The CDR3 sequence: CASSLGLTGNNEQFF. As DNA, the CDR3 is TGTGCCAGCAGCTTGGGATTGACAGGGAACAATGAGCAGTTCTTC.

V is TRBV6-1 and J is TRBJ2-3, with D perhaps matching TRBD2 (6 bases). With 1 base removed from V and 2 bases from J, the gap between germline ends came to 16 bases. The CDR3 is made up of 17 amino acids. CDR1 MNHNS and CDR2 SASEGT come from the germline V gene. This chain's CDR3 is CASSEGVGGSYTDTQYF. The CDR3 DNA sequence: TGTGCCAGCAGTGAAGGGGTGGGAGGTTCTTACACAGATACGCAGTATTTT.

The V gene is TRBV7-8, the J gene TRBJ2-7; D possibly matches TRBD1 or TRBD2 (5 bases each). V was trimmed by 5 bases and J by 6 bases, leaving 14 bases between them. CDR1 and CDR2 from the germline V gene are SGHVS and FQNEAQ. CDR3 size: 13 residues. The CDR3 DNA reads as TGTGCCAGCAGCGGGACGGGTTTAGGCGAGCAGTACTTC. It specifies CASSGTGLGEQYF.

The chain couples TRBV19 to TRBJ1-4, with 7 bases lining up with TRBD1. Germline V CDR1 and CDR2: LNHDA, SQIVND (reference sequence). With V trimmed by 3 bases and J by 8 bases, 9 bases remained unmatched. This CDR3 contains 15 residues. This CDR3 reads CASSIGGRGKEKLFF. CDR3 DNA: TGTGCCAGTAGTATTGGAGGCAGGGGGAAAGAAAAACTGTTTTTT.

CDR3 nucleotides: TGTGCCAGCAGCTTAAAACCCACAACCGGGGAGCTGTTTTTT. This codes for CASSLKPTTGELFF. The V call is TRBV13, the J call TRBJ2-2; D is unclear. V shed 2 bases and J shed 5 bases, with 9 bases lying between them. CDR1 is PRHDT, CDR2 FYEKMQ, per germline (reference sequence). This CDR3 region has 14 residues.

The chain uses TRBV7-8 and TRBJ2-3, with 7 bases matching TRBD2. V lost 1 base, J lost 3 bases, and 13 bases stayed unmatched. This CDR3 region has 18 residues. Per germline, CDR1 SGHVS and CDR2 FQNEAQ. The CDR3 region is CASSLEVGGGRITDTQYF. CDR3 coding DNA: TGTGCCAGCAGCTTAGAGGTGGGGGGAGGGCGGATTACAGATACGCAGTATTTT.

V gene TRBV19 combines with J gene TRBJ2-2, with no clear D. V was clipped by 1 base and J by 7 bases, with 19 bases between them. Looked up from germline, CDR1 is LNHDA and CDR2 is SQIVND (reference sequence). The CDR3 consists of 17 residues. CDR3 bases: TGTGCCAGTAGTATAGCCTCCGCGCGCGTGGCTCGCGGGGAGCTGTTTTTT. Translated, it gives CASSIASARVARGELFF.

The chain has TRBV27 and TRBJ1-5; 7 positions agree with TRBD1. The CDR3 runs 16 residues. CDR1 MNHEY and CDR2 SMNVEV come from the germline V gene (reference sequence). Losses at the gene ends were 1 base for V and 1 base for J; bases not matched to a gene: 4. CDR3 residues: CASSLLGQQSNQPQHF. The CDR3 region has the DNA TGTGCCAGCAGTTTATTGGGACAGCAAAGCAATCAGCCCCAGCATTTT.

The CDR3 region has the DNA TGCGCCAGCAGCCCCACAGGGGGCGGGAATCAGCCCCAGCATTTT. Translation: CASSPTGGGNQPQHF. V gene TRBV5-1 combines with J gene TRBJ1-5; 9 positions match TRBD1. J lost 4 bases, V lost 4 bases, and 6 bases had no gene match. CDR3 length: 15 residues. Germline lookup yields CDR1 SGHRS and CDR2 YFSETQ.

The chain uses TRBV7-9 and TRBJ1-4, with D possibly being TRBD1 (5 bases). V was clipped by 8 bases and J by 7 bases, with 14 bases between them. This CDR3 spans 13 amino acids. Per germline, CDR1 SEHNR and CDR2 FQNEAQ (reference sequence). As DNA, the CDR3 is TGTGCCAGCGGAAGGGCCCAGGGTGAAAAACTGTTTTTT. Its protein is CASGRAQGEKLFF.

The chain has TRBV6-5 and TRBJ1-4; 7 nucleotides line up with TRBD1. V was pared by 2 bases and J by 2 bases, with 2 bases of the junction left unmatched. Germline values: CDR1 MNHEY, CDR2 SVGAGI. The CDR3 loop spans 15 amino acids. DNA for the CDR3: TGTGCCAGCAGTTACGAAGGGGGCACTAATGAAAAACTGTTTTTT. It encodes CASSYEGGTNEKLFF.

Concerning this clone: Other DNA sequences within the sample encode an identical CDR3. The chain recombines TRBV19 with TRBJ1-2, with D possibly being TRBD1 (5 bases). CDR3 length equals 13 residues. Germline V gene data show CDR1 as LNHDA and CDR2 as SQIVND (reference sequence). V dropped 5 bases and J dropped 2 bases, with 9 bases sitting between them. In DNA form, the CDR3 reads TGTGCCAGTAGTCTGGGGCTGAACTATGGCTACACCTTC. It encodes CASSLGLNYGYTF.

The CDR3, as DNA: TGTGCCATCAGCTTCGACAGGACCAATGAGCAGTTCTTC. Protein sequence: CAISFDRTNEQFF. The rearrangement uses TRBV10-3 and TRBJ2-1; tentatively, D is TRBD1 (6 bases). V lost 6 bases and J lost 6, with 12 bases in between. The CDR3 covers 13 residues. Germline-derived CDR1 and CDR2 are ENHRY and SYGVKD.

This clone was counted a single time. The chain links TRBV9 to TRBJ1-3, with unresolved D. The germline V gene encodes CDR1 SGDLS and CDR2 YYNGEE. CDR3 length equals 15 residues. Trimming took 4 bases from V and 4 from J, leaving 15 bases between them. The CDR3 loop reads CASSPLPDSGNTIYF. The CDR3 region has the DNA TGTGCCAGCAGCCCTCTCCCCGACTCGGGAAACACCATATATTTT.

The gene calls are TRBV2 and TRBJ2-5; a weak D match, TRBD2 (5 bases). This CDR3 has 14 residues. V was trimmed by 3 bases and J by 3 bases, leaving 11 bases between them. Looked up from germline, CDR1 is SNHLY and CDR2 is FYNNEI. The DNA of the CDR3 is TGTGCCAGCAGTGATCGGACTTCCGAAGAGACCCAGTACTTC. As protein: CASSDRTSEETQYF.

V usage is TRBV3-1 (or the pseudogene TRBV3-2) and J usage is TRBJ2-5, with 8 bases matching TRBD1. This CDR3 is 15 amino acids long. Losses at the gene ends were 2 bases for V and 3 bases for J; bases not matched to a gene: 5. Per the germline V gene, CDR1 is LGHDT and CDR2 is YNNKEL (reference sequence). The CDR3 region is CASSQNTGGKETQYF. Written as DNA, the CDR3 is TGTGCCAGCAGCCAAAATACAGGGGGTAAAGAGACCCAGTACTTC.

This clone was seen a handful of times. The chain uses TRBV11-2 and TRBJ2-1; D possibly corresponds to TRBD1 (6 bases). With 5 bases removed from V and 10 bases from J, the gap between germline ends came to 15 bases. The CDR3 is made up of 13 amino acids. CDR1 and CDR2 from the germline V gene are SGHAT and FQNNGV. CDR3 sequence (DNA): TGTGCCAGCAGCACCCTCCAGGGGTTGGAGCAGTTCTTC. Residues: CASSTLQGLEQFF.